This is a list of T cell receptor beta chains from one sample in a study of T cell repertoires in cytomegalovirus infection. MiXCR, run by TCRdb on the reads, gives a single entry per CDR3 protein. The profile shows about 190,000 distinct CDR3 sequences, approximately 28% of them singletons. Sequencing input: PBMCs. The origin of the receptors is a human donor in good health (CMV status not recorded). Some clones in this sample may be carry-over from other donors' samples. Each CDR3 is given with its conserved first and last residue. Fields, in order: clone size, J gene, CDR3 length, D gene, V gene, CDR3 DNA, CDR3 protein. A D gene is named only where the DNA matches it firmly. Clone sizes are given selectively: once, few, many, or a class where the clone is expanded.

>.|TRBJ1-5|13|TRBD1|TRBV5-4
TGTGCCAGCAGCTGGGACAGGGGACAGCCCCAGCATTTT
CASSWDRGQPQHF
>few|TRBJ2-1|13|TRBD2|TRBV29-1
TGCAGCTCGGGGGGGTTCCCTTGGGATGAGCAGTTCTTC
CSSGGFPWDEQFF
>.|TRBJ2-1|13|.|TRBV12-5
TGTGCTAGTGCCTTAAAAGGGGCCGCTGAGCAGTTCTTC
CASALKGAAEQFF
>.|TRBJ1-1|15|.|TRBV4-1
TGCGCCAGCAGTCGCGGGGAGGGCCTAAACACTGAAGCTTTCTTT
CASSRGEGLNTEAFF
>few|TRBJ2-2|13|.|TRBV24-1
TGTGCCACCAGTACTCCGAACACCGGGGAGCTGTTTTTT
CATSTPNTGELFF
>few|TRBJ1-5|15|TRBD1|TRBV2
TGTGCCAGCAAAGAGTTGGACAGGGGGGGTCAGCCCCAGCATTTT
CASKELDRGGQPQHF
>few|TRBJ1-4|16|TRBD1|TRBV6-5
TGTGCCAGCAGCCCAGGGACAGGGAGGACTAATGAAAAACTGTTTTTT
CASSPGTGRTNEKLFF
>few|TRBJ2-1|14|.|TRBV29-1
TGCAGCGTTAGAGTTCTGATGACCTACAATGAGCAGTTCTTC
CSVRVLMTYNEQFF
>.|TRBJ1-1|18|.|TRBV4-2
TGTGCCAGCAGCCAAGATATAGGGGGGGAATCTTGGGACACTGAAGCTTTCTTT
CASSQDIGGESWDTEAFF
>.|TRBJ2-7|15|TRBD1|TRBV2
TGTGCCAGCAGGGTCGGGACAGCCAGAAGTGGCGAGCAGTACTTC
CASRVGTARSGEQYF
>.|TRBJ1-1|14|.|TRBV6-6
TGTGCTAGCAGATTACAGGGATTGGGGACTGAAGCTTTCTTT
CASRLQGLGTEAFF
>.|TRBJ2-1|15|.|TRBV6-1
TGTGCCAGCAGTGAAGCGCTTCCACCCCAAGGTGAGCAGTTCTTC
CASSEALPPQGEQFF
>many|TRBJ2-7|11|.|TRBV12-5
TGTGCTAGTGGTTTGCTTCTCGAGCAGTACTTC
CASGLLLEQYF
>few|TRBJ2-7|14|TRBD2|TRBV7-3
TGTGCCAGCAGCCCAACCGGGACTAGCGGCGAGCAGTACTTC
CASSPTGTSGEQYF
>few|TRBJ2-2|15|TRBD1|TRBV5-1
TGCGCCAGCAGCCTAGACAGGGGGCTTGGCGGGGAGCTGTTTTTT
CASSLDRGLGGELFF
>.|TRBJ2-1|15|TRBD2|TRBV20-1
TGCAGTGCTAGATCTGGACTAGCGGGTTACAATGAGCAGTTCTTC
CSARSGLAGYNEQFF
>.|TRBJ1-1|13|.|TRBV6-2/TRBV6-3
TGTGCCAGCACGCGGCTCCCGAACACTGAAGCTTTCTTT
CASTRLPNTEAFF
>.|TRBJ2-3|14|TRBD2|TRBV19
TGTGCCAGTAGTAGGGGACTACGCACAGATACGCAGTATTTT
CASSRGLRTDTQYF
>few|TRBJ1-3|13|.|TRBV12-3/TRBV12-4
TGTGCCAGCAGGGTGGGGGCTGGAAACACCATATATTTT
CASRVGAGNTIYF
>few|TRBJ1-1|14|TRBD1|TRBV7-3
TGTGCCAGCAGCTGGACAGGGGAAGGAACTGAAGCTTTCTTT
CASSWTGEGTEAFF
>.|TRBJ2-1|14|.|TRBV19
TGTGCCAGTAGTATCCCGGGGTACCGGAATGAGCAGTTCTTC
CASSIPGYRNEQFF
>many|TRBJ2-1|16|.|TRBV12-3/TRBV12-4
TGTGCCAACGGTAAAGAAGACGGGGCATCCTACAATGAGCAGTTCTTC
CANGKEDGASYNEQFF
>.|TRBJ1-2|15|TRBD1|TRBV3-1
TGTGCCAGCAGCCAAGATCCGACAGGGTACGGCGGCTACACCTTC
CASSQDPTGYGGYTF
>.|TRBJ1-5|16|.|TRBV6-2/TRBV6-3
TGTGCCAGCAGTGCCCGGGTCCTCAGGAGGAATCAGCCCCAGCATTTT
CASSARVLRRNQPQHF
>few|TRBJ1-1|14|.|TRBV29-1
TGCAGCGTTGAGAACGGACTTCCTAACACTGAAGCTTTCTTT
CSVENGLPNTEAFF
>few|TRBJ1-2|15|.|TRBV7-2
TGTGCCAGCAGCCCCCACCCGCAGGGAACGGGCGGCTACACCTTC
CASSPHPQGTGGYTF
>.|TRBJ1-2|12|.|TRBV6-5
TGTGCCAGCAGCCGACAGGCCTATGGCTACACCTTC
CASSRQAYGYTF
>few|TRBJ2-1|16|.|TRBV2
TGTGCCAGCAGTTATCCCGGGGGCAGCTCCTACAATGAGCAGTTCTTC
CASSYPGGSSYNEQFF
>few|TRBJ2-7|15|TRBD2|TRBV7-6
TGTGCCAGCAGCTTAATAGCGGGGTCGGTCTCCGAGCAGTACTTC
CASSLIAGSVSEQYF
>many|TRBJ2-1|14|.|TRBV11-2
TGTGCCAGCAGCCCCCTGCGGGGATACAATGAGCAGTTCTTC
CASSPLRGYNEQFF
>few|TRBJ1-5|16|.|TRBV7-9
TGTGCCAGCAGCTTAGGAGAGGTGGGTAGCAATCAGCCCCAGCATTTT
CASSLGEVGSNQPQHF
>many|TRBJ1-6|15|TRBD1|TRBV7-2
TGTGCCAGCAGCGCGGGACAGCTAAATAATTCACCCCTCCACTTT
CASSAGQLNNSPLHF
>.|TRBJ2-1|16|TRBD1|TRBV5-1
TGCGCCAGCAAAACATCCGGGACAGGGGGCTACAATGAGCAGTTCTTC
CASKTSGTGGYNEQFF
>many|TRBJ1-1|14|.|TRBV7-3
TGTGCCAGCAGCTTACAGGGGCGAGGCACTGAAGCTTTCTTT
CASSLQGRGTEAFF
>.|TRBJ1-6|12|.|TRBV19
TGTGCCAGTGACAATTATAATTCACCCCTCCACTTT
CASDNYNSPLHF
>.|TRBJ1-5|15|.|TRBV23-1
TGCGCCAGTACTGGGGCAGGATATAGCAATCAGCCCCAGCATTTT
CASTGAGYSNQPQHF
>.|TRBJ2-5|14|.|TRBV7-2
TGTGCCAGCAGCTCAGCGGTCCAGCTAGAGACCCAGTACTTC
CASSSAVQLETQYF